The present T cell receptor (beta chain) was sequenced within a study of molecular identifiers for immune sequencing clone quantification. Preparation of the bulk TCR libraries relied on previously described methods and listed TCR primers. TCRdb re-called the PCR reads through MiXCR, storing one row per CDR3 protein. Counted here are just under 650,000 distinct CDR3 sequences, 15% to 20% occurring once; the ten biggest clones make up roughly 0.83%. This clonotype has at least ten counts. The sequenced material came from naive CD8+ T cells from blood, with Jurkat cell RNA spiked in. Subset indicated: FACS-sorted CD8+CD4-CCR7+CD45RA+ naive T cells. This sequence was found in a human donor in good health. Some libraries in this study had Jurkat cell RNA spiked in.

The CDR3 sequence: CASSQAQDRPYEQYF. CDR3 nucleotide sequence: TGCGCCAGCAGCCAAGCCCAAGACAGGCCCTACGAGCAGTACTTC. V is TRBV4-1 and J is TRBJ2-7; weak D call: TRBD1 (6 bases). Germline V gives CDR1 MGHRA, CDR2 YSYEKL. The CDR3 is 15 amino acids. V dropped 1 base and J dropped 2 bases, with 12 bases sitting between them.